These 23 T cell receptor beta chains originate from one sample sequenced in a study of blood T cell repertoires in COVID-19. TCRdb's copy holds only in-frame clones and misses some; the assay was immunoSEQ multiplex PCR. The sample holds approximately 110,000 clones, 71% seen once. Sequencing input: peripheral blood. These receptors all stem from a human donor with acute or convalescent COVID-19. The donor label of this sample is uncertain.

The chain employs TRBV6-1 and TRBJ1-5; unclear D gene. CDR1 MNHNS and CDR2 SASEGT come from the germline V gene. The CDR3 has 13 amino acids. Trimming shortened V by 2 bases and J by 10 bases, and 12 bases separated the two germline ends. The CDR3 sequence is CASSESGRGPQHF. DNA for the CDR3: TGTGCCAGCAGTGAAAGTGGTCGAGGACCCCAGCATTTT.

This chain connects TRBV11-2 to TRBJ2-7; TRBD1 agrees at 11 bases. CDR1 and CDR2 from the germline V gene are SGHAT and FQNNGV. The CDR3 has 15 residues. J was trimmed by 4 bases and V by 3 bases; bases with no gene match: 5. CDR3 DNA sequence: TGTGCCAGCAGCTTGGGGACAGGGGGTTCGTACGAGCAGTACTTC. As protein: CASSLGTGGSYEQYF.

V is TRBV5-3 and J is TRBJ2-7; perhaps TRBD2 as D (6 bases). TRBV5-3 is marked as an open reading frame, function uncertain. The CDR3 spans 16 residues. The ends were cut back, 0 bases at V and 0 bases at J, with 13 bases in the middle. CDR3 in DNA: TGTGCCAGAAGCTTGGAGGCTGGAGGGAGCTCCTACGAGCAGTACGTC. This translates into CARSLEAGGSSYEQYV.

The rearrangement joins TRBV11-2 to TRBJ2-2; D gene unclear. V lost 3 bases and J lost 6, with 5 bases in between. The germline gives CDR1 SGHAT, CDR2 FQNNGV. This CDR3 comprises 12 residues. The DNA for the CDR3 is TGTGCCAGCAGCTTTTCCTCCGGGGAGCTGTTTTTT. Its translation is CASSFSSGELFF.

The rearrangement links TRBV19 to TRBJ2-3; 12 bases match TRBD2. V dropped 4 bases and J dropped 10; count of bases not matched to a gene: 9. In germline, CDR1 is LNHDA, CDR2 SQIVND (reference sequence). The CDR3 loop spans 15 amino acids. The CDR3 DNA sequence: TGTGCCAGTAGTAGGGAGACTAGCGGGGGACGCGCGCAGTATTTT. Amino acids: CASSRETSGGRAQYF.

This clone was seen just once. This chain uses TRBV9 with TRBJ2-7; 8 nucleotides align to TRBD1. Trimming took 3 bases from V and 6 from J; bases not matched to a gene: 14. The germline CDR1 and CDR2 sequences are SGDLS and YYNGEE. CDR3 length: 16 residues. CDR3 sequence (DNA): TGTGCCAGCAGCGAGAGGACAGGGTATCTCACAGGCGAGCAGTACTTC. This encodes CASSERTGYLTGEQYF.

V gene TRBV7-9 combines with J gene TRBJ1-3, with 7 bases aligning to TRBD1. This CDR3 has 19 residues. Looked up from germline, CDR1 is SEHNR and CDR2 is FQNEAQ (reference sequence). After removal of 4 bases from V and 4 bases from J, the junction contained 19 bases not matched to a gene. The CDR3 DNA reads TGTGCCAGCAGCTCCCAGGGGGTCGGACGCAGGAGTAAGGGAAACACCATATATTTT. It is translated as CASSSQGVGRRSKGNTIYF. The full variable domain, with the rest looked up from reference TRBV7-9 and TRBJ1-3, is DTGVSQNPRHKITKRGQNVTFRCDPISEHNRLYWYRQTLGQGPEFLTYFQNEAQLEKSRLLSDRFSAERPKGSFSTLEIQRTEQGDSAMYLCASSSQGVGRRSKGNTIYFGEGSWLTVV.

The chain links TRBV6-4 to TRBJ2-1, with D possibly TRBD2 on 6 matching bases. CDR3 length: 15 residues. V lost 4 bases to trimming and J lost 0 bases, with 10 bases between them. Germline V lookup: CDR1 MRHNA, CDR2 SNTAGT. As DNA, the CDR3 is TGTGCCAGCAGTGGGGACTGGAGCTCCTACAATGAGCAGTTCTTC. Translated: CASSGDWSSYNEQFF.

In this sample, this clone turned up many times. V and J are TRBV19 and TRBJ2-7; 9 nucleotides align to TRBD1. CDR1 is LNHDA, CDR2 SQIVND, per germline (reference sequence). V lost 4 bases and J lost 5; bases outside the gene matches: 6. The CDR3 covers 14 residues. Here the CDR3 reads CASSRGTGNNEQYV. The CDR3 nucleotides read TGTGCCAGTAGTAGAGGGACAGGGAATAACGAGCAGTACGTC.

The chain uses TRBV4-1 and TRBJ1-4, with D possibly matching TRBD1 (5 bases). Trimming pared 1 base from V and 2 bases from J, leaving 17 bases between. The CDR3 runs to 18 residues. Germline values: CDR1 MGHRA, CDR2 YSYEKL. The CDR3 DNA sequence: TGCGCCAGCAGCCAAGTCCGGCGCAGGGTCGGTACTAATGAAAAACTGTTTTTT. It codes for CASSQVRRRVGTNEKLFF.

The chain joins TRBV5-1 to TRBJ2-2; a weak D match, TRBD1 (6 bases). Looked up from germline, CDR1 is SGHRS and CDR2 is YFSETQ. Trimming removed 5 bases at V and 3 bases at J, with 11 bases between. The CDR3 runs to 14 residues. In DNA, the CDR3 is TGCGCCAGCAGGACCAGGGGACACACCGGGGAGCTGTTTTTT. Encoded protein: CASRTRGHTGELFF.

This rearrangement joins TRBV18 to TRBJ1-5; 7 nucleotides agree with TRBD1. There are 14 residues in the CDR3. Germline lookup yields CDR1 KGHSH and CDR2 LQKENI. Trimming removed 4 bases from V and 7 bases from J; junction bases left unmatched: 7. CDR3 DNA: TGTGCCAGCTCACTAGACAGGGCTGGACAGCCCCAGCATTTT. Its translation is CASSLDRAGQPQHF.

The gene calls are TRBV5-4 and TRBJ2-1, with 9 bases fitting TRBD2. The trim removed 4 bases at V and 10 bases at J, leaving 9 bases unmatched. This CDR3 comprises 14 residues. Germline values: CDR1 SGHNT, CDR2 YYREEE (reference sequence). The CDR3 coding sequence is TGTGCCAGCAGCCCCCCGGGACTAGCCCGAGAGCAGTTCTTC. Translated: CASSPPGLAREQFF.

V is TRBV11-2 and J is TRBJ1-1; 7 bases are shared with TRBD1. The CDR3 has 15 amino acids. Germline V CDR1 and CDR2: SGHAT, FQNNGV. V shed 5 bases, J shed 6 bases, and the junction held 12 bases outside the gene matches. CDR3 in DNA: TGTGCCAGCAGCCCTCGACGACAGGGCATTTCTGAAGCTTTCTTT. Translated: CASSPRRQGISEAFF.

The V gene is TRBV21-1, the J gene TRBJ1-1; the table's D gene call, TRBD1, was not cross checked with the DNA. TRBV21-1 is designated a pseudogene. The CDR3 is 14 residues long. Written as DNA, the CDR3 is TGTGCCAGCATAACGAGGGACAGGGAGACTGAAGCTTTCTTT. Protein: CASITRDRETEAFF.

The rearrangement joins TRBV5-6 to TRBJ2-3; perhaps TRBD2 as D (6 bases). The CDR3 extends over 16 amino acids. CDR1 and CDR2 from the germline V gene are SGHDT and YYEEEE. The ends were cut back, 3 bases at V and 2 bases at J, with 16 bases in the middle. CDR3: CASSSLAGTNTDTQYF. The CDR3 region has the DNA TGTGCCAGCAGCTCGCTCGCGGGGACCAACACAGATACGCAGTATTTT.

This chain joins TRBV5-4 and TRBJ2-2, with a tentative D call TRBD1 (5 bases). Germline lookup yields CDR1 SGHNT and CDR2 YYREEE (reference sequence). The CDR3 runs 14 residues. Trimming pared 0 bases from V and 3 bases from J, leaving 6 bases between. CDR3 nucleotides: TGTGCCAGCAGCTTGGGGACACACACCGGGGAGCTGTTTTTT. It specifies CASSLGTHTGELFF.

This clone came up a few times. The CDR3 protein is CATSAGSLSLGGTEAFF. CDR3 DNA sequence: TGTGCCACCAGTGCAGGCAGCCTTTCCCTCGGAGGGACTGAAGCTTTCTTT. V usage is TRBV24-1 and J usage is TRBJ1-1; the D is unclear. Germline-derived CDR1 and CDR2 are KGHDR and SFDVKD. The V gene lost 5 bases and the J gene lost 5 bases, with 23 bases spanning the gap. The CDR3 has 17 residues.

This chain joins TRBV23-1 and TRBJ1-1; TRBD1 agrees at 7 bases. TRBV23-1 is given ORF status, its function remaining uncertain. This CDR3 spans 18 amino acids. V lost 5 bases and J lost 0; bases outside the gene matches: 15. DNA for the CDR3: TGCGCCAGCAGTTTTCGGCCGGGACAGAAAAAAATGAACACTGAAGCTTTCTTT. It translates to CASSFRPGQKKMNTEAFF.

This chain links TRBV30 with TRBJ1-5; D is ambiguous. The germline V gene encodes CDR1 GTSNPN and CDR2 SVGIG (reference sequence). CDR3 size: 13 residues. With 5 bases removed from V and 0 bases from J, the gap between germline ends came to 8 bases. For the CDR3, the DNA is TGTGCCTGGGCGGAGAGTAGCAATCAGCCCCAGCATTTT. Its translation is CAWAESSNQPQHF.

This clone was seen repeatedly, ten times or more. The V gene is TRBV6-2 or TRBV6-3, the J gene TRBJ1-5, with TRBD1 as a possible D gene (6 bases). V dropped 2 bases and J dropped 3 bases, with 17 bases sitting between them. The germline gives CDR1 MNHEY, CDR2 SVGEGT. This CDR3 is built from 17 residues. The CDR3 DNA sequence: TGTGCCAGCAGTTACGCGATCGGGGGGGCCAACAATCAGCCCCAGCATTTT. Its protein product is CASSYAIGGANNQPQHF.

This chain joins TRBV19 and TRBJ1-2; 9 bases are shared with TRBD1. This CDR3 spans 15 amino acids. Trimming removed 4 bases from V and 3 bases from J; junction bases left unmatched: 6. Germline CDR1 is LNHDA and CDR2 is SQIVND (reference sequence). The CDR3 sequence: CASSSPQGADYGYTF. The CDR3 DNA is TGTGCCAGTAGTAGCCCACAGGGGGCTGACTATGGCTACACCTTC.

The chain employs TRBV20-1 and TRBJ2-2, with 8 positions matching TRBD2. Germline trimming cut 3 bases from V and 2 bases from J; bases unmatched to any gene: 8. The germline CDR1 and CDR2 sequences are DFQATT and SNEGSKA (reference sequence). The CDR3 sequence is 16 residues long. The DNA for the CDR3 is TGCAGTGCTAGTGTCCCAGCGGGGGCCAACACCGGGGAGCTGTTTTTT. Residues: CSASVPAGANTGELFF.